This T cell receptor beta chain originates from a study of T cells after yellow fever vaccination. V was trimmed by 5 bases and J by 9 bases, leaving 26 bases between them. The germline V gene encodes CDR1 MNHEY and CDR2 SMNVEV (reference sequence). The CDR3 is 16 amino acids. Study-wide findings and caveats: On re-exposure, the response was weaker but peaked faster, at day 5 versus 15.

TCRdb ran MiXCR on the 5' RACE reads and lists one entry per CDR3 protein. The sample contains about 32,000 distinct CDR3 sequences, around 6.7% of which appear only once. The TCR originated in a man younger than 35 who received the YFV17D yellow fever vaccine. The chain recombines TRBV27 with TRBJ2-7, with a possible D match to TRBD1 (6 bases). Sequencing was performed on PBMCs, either bulk or a sorted T-cell subset (CD4+, CD8+, memory, or dextramer-sorted; not recorded which), taken on the day of the first yellow fever vaccination. CDR3 coding DNA: TGTGCCAGCAGTCCACTAACCCGGGACACTGGTGGTCGGCAGTACGTC. Translation: CASSPLTRDTGGRQYV.